The T cell receptor (beta chain) described here comes from a study of T cells after yellow fever vaccination. This clonotype was counted a few times. MiXCR, applied by TCRdb to the 5' RACE reads, yields one record per CDR3 protein. In the table there are fewer than 350,000 distinct CDR3 sequences, 3.5% to 5% of which are singletons. The CDR3 totals 15 residues. V lost 0 bases to trimming and J lost 5 bases, with 12 bases between them. Germline lookup yields CDR1 SGDLS and CDR2 YYNGEE. Sequenced material: PBMCs, taken 15 days after the yellow fever booster vaccination. The TCR was taken from a man younger than 30 who received the YFV17D yellow fever vaccine. This chain links TRBV9 with TRBJ2-1; tentatively, D is TRBD1 (5 bases). CDR3 sequence reads: CASSVGWGLNNEQFF. CDR3 DNA sequence: TGTGCCAGCAGCGTAGGGTGGGGCTTAAACAATGAGCAGTTCTTC.